These 7 T cell receptor beta chains came from one sample sequenced in a study of cytomegalovirus exposure and HLA in healthy donors. PCR was performed using 60 Vbeta and 13 Jbeta primers. Measured with immunoSEQ multiplex PCR; TCRdb has only the in-frame clones, and not every one. The sample totals 130,000 or so clones. The sample consisted of PBMCs. The receptors here all came from a woman in her thirties or forties in good health and CMV-seronegative.

V and J are TRBV5-4 and TRBJ1-1; D is undetermined. The CDR3 spans 19 residues. V lost 1 base and J 0 bases, leaving 22 bases between the germline ends. The germline V gene has CDR1 SGHNT and CDR2 YYREEE (reference sequence). CDR3 sequence: CASSLWFDSSRVMNTEAFF. The CDR3 region has the DNA TGTGCCAGCAGCTTGTGGTTTGACTCCTCGAGGGTCATGAACACTGAAGCTTTCTTT.

The V call is TRBV7-2, the J call TRBJ2-1, with 10 bases identical to TRBD2. J was trimmed by 2 bases and V by 5 bases; bases with no gene match: 9. The CDR3 is 17 amino acids. Germline V gene sequence: CDR1 SGHTA, CDR2 FQGNSA. CDR3 DNA: TGTGCCAGCAGCGCTCTTACTAGCGGGGAGGCCTACAATGAGCAGTTCTTC. Translation gives CASSALTSGEAYNEQFF.

J is TRBJ2-1 and V is TRBV11-2; 7 bases align to TRBD1. Germline values: CDR1 SGHAT, CDR2 FQNNGV. Trimming took 4 bases from V and 5 from J; bases not matched to a gene: 2. This CDR3 has 13 residues. The CDR3 sequence is CASSSTGHNEQFF. In nucleotides, the CDR3 is TGTGCCAGCAGCTCGACAGGGCACAATGAGCAGTTCTTC.

This chain connects TRBV11-2 to TRBJ1-5; TRBD1 matches at 8 bases. Per germline, CDR1 SGHAT and CDR2 FQNNGV. CDR3 size: 15 residues. V lost 2 bases, J lost 5 bases, and 5 bases stayed unmatched. CDR3 region: CASSLTGGGYQPQHF. The CDR3 nucleotides are TGTGCCAGCAGCTTAACAGGGGGTGGTTATCAGCCCCAGCATTTT. The whole variable domain, filled in from reference TRBV11-2 and TRBJ1-5, reads EAGVAQSPRYKIIEKRQSVAFWCNPISGHATLYWYQQILGQGPKLLIQFQNNGVVDDSQLPKDRFSAERLKGVDSTLKIQPAKLEDSAVYLCASSLTGGGYQPQHFGDGTRLSIL.

The chain has TRBV5-1 and TRBJ2-2; D possibly corresponds to TRBD2 (6 bases). This CDR3 is 18 amino acids long. CDR1 is SGHRS, CDR2 YFSETQ, per germline. The V gene lost 2 bases and the J gene lost 2 bases, with 19 bases spanning the gap. CDR3 sequence reads: CASSFRLGALKNTGELFF. CDR3 DNA sequence: TGCGCCAGCAGCTTTAGACTAGGCGCTTTAAAAAACACCGGGGAGCTGTTTTTT. The entire variable domain, with the rest obtained from reference TRBV5-1 and TRBJ2-2, is as follows: KAGVTQTPRYLIKTRGQQVTLSCSPISGHRSVSWYQQTPGQGLQFLFEYFSETQRNKGNFPGRFSGRQFSNSRSEMNVSTLELGDSALYLCASSFRLGALKNTGELFFGEGSRLTVL.

The rearrangement joins TRBV28 to TRBJ2-5, with TRBD2 matching 8 bases. The CDR3 covers 19 residues. Germline CDR1 and CDR2: MDHEN and SYDVKM. J was trimmed by 4 bases and V by 2 bases; bases with no gene match: 18. The CDR3 DNA reads as TGTGCCAGCAGTTTAGGCGGGCGGGGGGTATTTGTAGGACGAGAGACCCAGTACTTC. Protein product: CASSLGGRGVFVGRETQYF.

CDR3 in amino acids: CASSRTGASRAGVGGYTF. CDR3 bases: TGCGCCAGCAGCAGGACAGGGGCTAGCCGTGCGGGTGTGGGTGGCTACACCTTC. The chain carries TRBV5-1 and TRBJ1-2; 9 bases align to TRBD1. Looked up from germline, CDR1 is SGHRS and CDR2 is YFSETQ. After removal of 4 bases from V and 7 bases from J, the junction contained 20 bases not matched to a gene. The CDR3 runs 18 residues.